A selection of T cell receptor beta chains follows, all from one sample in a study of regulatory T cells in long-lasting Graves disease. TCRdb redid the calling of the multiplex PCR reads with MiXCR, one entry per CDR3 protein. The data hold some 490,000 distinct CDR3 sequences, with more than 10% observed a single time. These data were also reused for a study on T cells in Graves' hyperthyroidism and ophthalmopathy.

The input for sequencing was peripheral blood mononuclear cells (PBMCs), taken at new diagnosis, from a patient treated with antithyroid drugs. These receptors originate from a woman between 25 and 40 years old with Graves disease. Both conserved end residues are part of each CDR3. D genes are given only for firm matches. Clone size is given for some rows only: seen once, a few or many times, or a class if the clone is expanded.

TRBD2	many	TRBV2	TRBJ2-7	TGTGCCAGCAGTGAAGACGTAGCGGGAATTACCTACGAGCAGTACTTC	CASSEDVAGITYEQYF
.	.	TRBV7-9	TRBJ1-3	TGTGCCAGCAGCTTAAAAACTGGAAACACCATATATTTT	CASSLKTGNTIYF
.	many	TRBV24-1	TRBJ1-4	TGTGCCACCAGTGACCCGGGATCAACTAATGAAAAACTGTTTTTT	CATSDPGSTNEKLFF
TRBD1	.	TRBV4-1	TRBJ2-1	TGCGCCAGCAGCCAGAAAGCATGGACAGGGGATGAGCAGTTCTTC	CASSQKAWTGDEQFF
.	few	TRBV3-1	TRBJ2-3	TGTGCCAGCAGTACCGCAGATACGCAGTATTTT	CASSTADTQYF
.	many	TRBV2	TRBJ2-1	TGTGCCAGCAGTGAAGTAGTAGGACAGCCGAGGTACAATGAGCAGTTCTTC	CASSEVVGQPRYNEQFF
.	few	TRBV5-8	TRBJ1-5	TGTGCCAGCAGCCCCGGCGGTCATAATCAGCCCCAGCATTTT	CASSPGGHNQPQHF
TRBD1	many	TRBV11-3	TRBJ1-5	TGTGCCAGCAGCCCTTCGACCGGGACAGGGCTTGAGCCCCAGCATTTT	CASSPSTGTGLEPQHF
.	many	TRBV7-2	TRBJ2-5	TGTGCCAGCAGCCGTTCAGGGGAAGAGACCCAGTACTTC	CASSRSGEETQYF
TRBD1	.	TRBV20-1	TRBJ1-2	TGCAGTGCTTTACCCTTTACGAACAGGGGGCGCGATGGCTACACCTTC	CSALPFTNRGRDGYTF
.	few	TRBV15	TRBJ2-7	TGTGCCACCAGCTCCCGAAGGGCTAGCAGACCCTACGAGCAGTACTTC	CATSSRRASRPYEQYF
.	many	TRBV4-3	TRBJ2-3	TGCGCCAGCAGCCAGTGGGGGCCTAGCACAGATACGCAGTATTTT	CASSQWGPSTDTQYF
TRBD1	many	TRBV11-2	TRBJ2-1	TGTGCCAGCAGCTTAGTTCCCAGGGGGCAGGGGATACAGGAACAGTTCTTC	CASSLVPRGQGIQEQFF
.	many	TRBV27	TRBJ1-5	TGTGCCAGCAGTTTATTCAGGGGCAATCAGCCCCAGCATTTT	CASSLFRGNQPQHF
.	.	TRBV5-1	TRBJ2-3	TGCGCCAGCAGCTTGGGAAGGACGACGGGAGTGACAGATACGCAGTATTTT	CASSLGRTTGVTDTQYF
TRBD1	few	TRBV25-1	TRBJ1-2	TGTGCCAGCAGTGAATCGACAGGGCTGGGGGGCTACACCTTC	CASSESTGLGGYTF
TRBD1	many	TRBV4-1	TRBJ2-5	TGCGCCAGCAGATGGGACAGTCGTTACGAGACCCAGTACTTC	CASRWDSRYETQYF
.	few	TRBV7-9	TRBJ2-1	TGTGCCAGCGTCAGGGCCAATGAGCAGTTCTTC	CASVRANEQFF
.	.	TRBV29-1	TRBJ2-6	TGCAGCGTTTTCGTTCCCGGGGCCAACGTCCTGACTTTC	CSVFVPGANVLTF
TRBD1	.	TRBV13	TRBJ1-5	TGTGCCAGCGGACAGGGTTTAGGGAATCAGCCCCAGCATTTT	CASGQGLGNQPQHF
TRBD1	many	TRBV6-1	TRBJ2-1	TGTGCCAGCAAGACCAGGGGGCTGAGGTATGAGCAGTTCTTC	CASKTRGLRYEQFF
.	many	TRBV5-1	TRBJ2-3	TGCGCCAGCAGCTCGGACAGTCGAGATACGCAGTATTTT	CASSSDSRDTQYF
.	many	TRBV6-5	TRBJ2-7	TGTGCCAGCAGTTACTCCGGGCAGGCCGGCGAGCAGTACTTC	CASSYSGQAGEQYF
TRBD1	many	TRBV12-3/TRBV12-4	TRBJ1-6	TGTGCCAGCAGTACAAGACAGGGCATGGATTCACCCCTCCACTTT	CASSTRQGMDSPLHF
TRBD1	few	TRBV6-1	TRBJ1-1	TGTGCCAGCAGGTGGGACAGCGGGATTAACACTGAAGCTTTCTTT	CASRWDSGINTEAFF
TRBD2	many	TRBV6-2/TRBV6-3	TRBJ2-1	TGTGCCAGCAGTTCCCCGGGGACTAGCGGGAGCTATGAGCAGTTCTTC	CASSSPGTSGSYEQFF
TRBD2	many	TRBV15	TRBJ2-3	TGTGCCACCAGCAGAGTACTAGCGGAGAGCACAGATACGCAGTATTTT	CATSRVLAESTDTQYF
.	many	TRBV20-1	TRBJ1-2	TGCAGTGCTCCACCCGGGGTGGCTAACTATGGCTACACCTTC	CSAPPGVANYGYTF